The 14 T cell receptor beta chains below all came from one sample that was sequenced in a study of glioma-infiltrating T cells after dendritic cell vaccination. Indicated time point: after dendritic cell vaccination, including at tumor progression/relapse. Generated by immunoSEQ multiplex PCR, the TCRdb table keeps only in-frame clones and is missing some. The table records about 58,000 clones, around 85% of them present only once. The sequences come from blood, collected after dendritic cell vaccination. These receptors all come from a human donor with glioblastoma.

The chain carries TRBV25-1 and TRBJ1-5; D ambiguous. The CDR3 is made up of 15 amino acids. The V end lost 0 bases, the J end lost 5 bases, and 11 bases lay between the germline ends. CDR1 is MGHDK, CDR2 SYGVNS, per germline. DNA for the CDR3: TGTGCCAGCAGTGAATATAGTGCTGCACATCAGCCCCAGCATTTT. It specifies CASSEYSAAHQPQHF.

This clone has only one observation. The V and J genes are TRBV7-2 and TRBJ2-7; TRBD1 aligns across 8 bases. Germline V CDR1 and CDR2: SGHTA, FQGNSA. The CDR3 extends over 14 amino acids. The V gene end was trimmed by 5 bases and the J gene end by 2 bases; junction bases not matched to a gene: 5. CDR3 in amino acids: CASSPGQGPYEQYF. In DNA form, the CDR3 reads TGTGCCAGCAGCCCTGGACAGGGCCCCTACGAGCAGTACTTC.

V and J are TRBV7-9 and TRBJ2-7; D gene uncertain. The CDR3 sequence is 13 residues long. V lost 5 bases and J lost 2, with 10 bases in between. The germline CDR1 and CDR2 sequences are SEHNR and FQNEAQ (reference sequence). CDR3 in amino acids: CASSASLTYEQYF. The DNA for the CDR3 is TGTGCCAGCAGCGCGTCCCTGACCTACGAGCAGTACTTC.

The J gene is TRBJ1-1, the V gene TRBV14, with D maybe TRBD1 (6 bases). This CDR3 contains 12 residues. Trimming removed 3 bases from V and 8 bases from J, with 10 bases in between. CDR1 and CDR2 from the germline V gene are SGHDN and FVKESK. The DNA of the CDR3 is TGTGCCAGCAGCCACCTAGGGACAGAAGCTTTCTTT. Its protein product is CASSHLGTEAFF.

The rearrangement links TRBV4-2 to TRBJ1-1; TRBD1 agrees at 9 bases. Germline values: CDR1 LGHNA, CDR2 YNFKEQ. The CDR3 length is 15 residues. Trimming at V came to 1 base and at J to 7 bases, leaving 7 bases not matched to a gene. CDR3 amino acids: CASSQGSRDRDEAFF. CDR3 in DNA: TGTGCCAGCAGCCAAGGTTCGCGGGACAGGGATGAAGCTTTCTTT.

The sample holds one count of this clone. This chain links TRBV6-5 with TRBJ2-1, with 9 bases aligning to TRBD2. Germline V lookup: CDR1 MNHEY, CDR2 SVGAGI. The J segment lost 7 bases and the V segment lost 2 bases, leaving 6 bases of the junction unmatched. There are 15 residues in the CDR3. This chain's CDR3 is CASSYGAGGPNEQFF. CDR3 in DNA: TGTGCCAGCAGTTACGGGGCGGGGGGGCCGAATGAGCAGTTCTTC.

This clone has only a few counts. The chain joins TRBV28 to TRBJ1-5; 9 nucleotides match TRBD1. The CDR3 consists of 15 residues. Germline V gene lookup returns CDR1 MDHEN and CDR2 SYDVKM. The junction had 8 bases not matched to a gene; V was cut back by 7 bases and J by 4 bases. CDR3 nucleotides: TGTGCCAGCATCTTGCACAGGGGGCCGAATCAGCCCCAGCATTTT. Protein: CASILHRGPNQPQHF.

The gene calls are TRBV5-3 and TRBJ1-1; TRBD1 agrees at 10 bases. TRBV5-3 is an ORF; its function is uncertain. The CDR3 loop spans 17 amino acids. V was clipped by 0 bases and J by 1 base; unmatched bases: 6. The CDR3 nucleotides are TGTGCCAGAAGCTTGGCCCGGGACAGGGGTCCGAACACTGAAGCTTTCTTT. It yields the protein CARSLARDRGPNTEAFF.

This chain connects TRBV18 to TRBJ1-2; D is undetermined. Per the germline V gene, CDR1 is KGHSH and CDR2 is LQKENI. The ends were cut back, 1 base at V and 4 bases at J, with 13 bases in the middle. The CDR3 is 15 residues long. The CDR3 DNA follows: TGTGCCAGCTCACCACGGCAGGTTCCTTCCTATGGCTACACCTTC. It specifies CASSPRQVPSYGYTF.

This chain joins TRBV19 and TRBJ1-4, with 7 positions matching TRBD1. Germline-derived CDR1 and CDR2 are LNHDA and SQIVND (reference sequence). The junction had 5 bases not matched to a gene; V was cut back by 7 bases and J by 6 bases. This CDR3 has 13 residues. CDR3 sequence: CASKEGGYEKLFF. The CDR3 DNA sequence: TGTGCCAGTAAGGAAGGGGGCTATGAAAAACTGTTTTTT.

The rearrangement links TRBV7-3 to TRBJ2-7, with 9 nucleotides matching TRBD1. This CDR3 comprises 14 residues. V was pared by 4 bases and J by 7 bases, with 8 bases of the junction left unmatched. CDR1 and CDR2 (germline): SGHTA, FQGTGA. The CDR3 region has the DNA TGTGCCAGCAGCTGGGGGACAGGGACGGGAGAGCAGTACTTC. Translated, it gives CASSWGTGTGEQYF.

This chain connects TRBV4-1 to TRBJ1-2; the match to TRBD1 covers 7 bases. Germline CDR1 and CDR2: MGHRA and YSYEKL. This CDR3 contains 14 residues. J was trimmed by 1 base and V by 4 bases; bases with no gene match: 3. CDR3 sequence: CASSLGQDNYGYTF. The CDR3 DNA follows: TGCGCCAGCAGCCTCGGACAGGATAACTATGGCTACACCTTC.

In its sample, this clone was seen once. The J gene is TRBJ2-5, the V gene TRBV5-4, with 8 positions matching TRBD2. The J segment lost 5 bases and the V segment lost 4 bases, leaving 7 bases of the junction unmatched. CDR1 SGHNT and CDR2 YYREEE come from the germline V gene (reference sequence). The CDR3 consists of 14 residues. The CDR3 region is CASSSGTSRETQYF. CDR3 DNA sequence: TGTGCCAGCAGCAGCGGGACTAGTCGGGAGACCCAGTACTTC.

The V gene is TRBV2, the J gene TRBJ2-7; the match to TRBD1 covers 7 bases. The length of the CDR3 is 18 residues. V trimming: 4 bases; J trimming: 2 bases; junction bases outside the gene matches: 17. The germline V gene has CDR1 SNHLY and CDR2 FYNNEI. CDR3 nucleotides: TGTGCCAGCAGTGGAAGCCCCAACCTGGGACAGCCCGCCTACGAGCAGTACTTC. This sequence encodes CASSGSPNLGQPAYEQYF.